This is a list of T cell receptor beta chains from one sample in a study of blood T cells in healthy people across ages. TCRdb independently ran MiXCR on the 5' RACE reads; one entry per CDR3 protein. In the table there are just over 1 million distinct CDR3 sequences, roughly 45% of which are singletons. Specimen: blood. These receptors came from a woman aged 55-69 years in good health. Both conserved end residues are part of each CDR3. D genes are given only for firm matches. Expanded clones get a size class; other rows say once, few or many, or leave the size out.

j_gene: TRBJ1-2; abundance: .; v_gene: TRBV11-2; d_gene: .; CDR3nt: TGTGCCAGCAGCAAGAGGGGCGCGGACTATGGCTACACCTTC; CDR3aa: CASSKRGADYGYTF
j_gene: TRBJ1-2; abundance: .; v_gene: TRBV27; d_gene: .; CDR3nt: TGTGCCAGCAGTGCCCCAGGTGTAAACGCCTACGGCTACACCTTC; CDR3aa: CASSAPGVNAYGYTF
j_gene: TRBJ1-5; abundance: few; v_gene: TRBV9; d_gene: .; CDR3nt: TGTGCCAGCAGCGGAACAGGGTCGGGTCAGCCCCAGCATTTT; CDR3aa: CASSGTGSGQPQHF
j_gene: TRBJ2-7; abundance: few; v_gene: TRBV4-2; d_gene: TRBD2; CDR3nt: TGTGCCAGCAGCCAAGAGCTAGCGGGAGGGCCCGACGAGCAGTACTTC; CDR3aa: CASSQELAGGPDEQYF
j_gene: TRBJ1-1; abundance: .; v_gene: TRBV29-1; d_gene: TRBD1; CDR3nt: TGCAGCGTTGTCGTGACAGGGGGTTTCTCTGAAGCTTTCTTT; CDR3aa: CSVVVTGGFSEAFF
j_gene: TRBJ2-5; abundance: .; v_gene: TRBV20-1; d_gene: .; CDR3nt: TGCAGTGCTGTTAGGGCGATGGAGACCCAGTACTTC; CDR3aa: CSAVRAMETQYF
j_gene: TRBJ1-1; abundance: few; v_gene: TRBV29-1; d_gene: .; CDR3nt: TGCAGCGTTGAAGCACGGGGCACTGAAGCTTTCTTT; CDR3aa: CSVEARGTEAFF
j_gene: TRBJ2-5; abundance: few; v_gene: TRBV27; d_gene: TRBD2; CDR3nt: TGTGCCAGCAGAACCCGACTAGCGGGAGTACAAGAGACCCAGTACTTC; CDR3aa: CASRTRLAGVQETQYF
j_gene: TRBJ2-7; abundance: few; v_gene: TRBV6-1; d_gene: .; CDR3nt: TGTGCCAGCAACGGGGCGAGGTACGAGCAGTACTTC; CDR3aa: CASNGARYEQYF
j_gene: TRBJ2-3; abundance: .; v_gene: TRBV20-1; d_gene: .; CDR3nt: TGCAGTGCTTCCAGCTGGGGGGACACAGATACGCAGTATTTT; CDR3aa: CSASSWGDTDTQYF
j_gene: TRBJ2-3; abundance: .; v_gene: TRBV28; d_gene: .; CDR3nt: TGTGCCAGCAGTTCCCCAGGCGGGAAATCCCCAGATACGCAGTATTTT; CDR3aa: CASSSPGGKSPDTQYF
j_gene: TRBJ2-7; abundance: few; v_gene: TRBV29-1; d_gene: .; CDR3nt: TGCAGCGTTGGGACCGGGACACTCAGCGAGCAGTACTTC; CDR3aa: CSVGTGTLSEQYF
j_gene: TRBJ2-3; abundance: .; v_gene: TRBV12-3/TRBV12-4; d_gene: .; CDR3nt: TGTGCCAGCAGTACTAGGGGTTTGCAGTATTTT; CDR3aa: CASSTRGLQYF
j_gene: TRBJ2-1; abundance: .; v_gene: TRBV2; d_gene: TRBD2; CDR3nt: TGTGCCAGCAGGTTACTAGCGGGCATCTACAATGAGCAGTTCTTC; CDR3aa: CASRLLAGIYNEQFF
j_gene: TRBJ2-4; abundance: .; v_gene: TRBV11-2; d_gene: .; CDR3nt: TGTGCCAGCAGCGCCGGGACCAAGAAAAACATTCAGTACTTC; CDR3aa: CASSAGTKKNIQYF
j_gene: TRBJ2-7; abundance: few; v_gene: TRBV27; d_gene: .; CDR3nt: TGTGCCAGCAGTCGTAATACCCTCAGCGAGCAGTACTTC; CDR3aa: CASSRNTLSEQYF
j_gene: TRBJ1-1; abundance: .; v_gene: TRBV12-3/TRBV12-4; d_gene: .; CDR3nt: TGTGCCAGCAGACTAAGGGACAACACTGAAGCTTTCTTT; CDR3aa: CASRLRDNTEAFF
j_gene: TRBJ1-5; abundance: .; v_gene: TRBV28; d_gene: .; CDR3nt: TGTGCCAGCAGTTTATCGGGGGTAGTGGATCAGCCCCAGCATTTT; CDR3aa: CASSLSGVVDQPQHF
j_gene: TRBJ2-7; abundance: .; v_gene: TRBV5-1; d_gene: TRBD1; CDR3nt: TGCGCCAGCAGCTTGGATGGACAGGGGGCCTACGAGCAGTACTTC; CDR3aa: CASSLDGQGAYEQYF
j_gene: TRBJ2-7; abundance: .; v_gene: TRBV19; d_gene: .; CDR3nt: TGTGCCAGTAGTGGGGCCGGGGACGGCACCTACGAGCAGTACTTC; CDR3aa: CASSGAGDGTYEQYF
j_gene: TRBJ2-3; abundance: .; v_gene: TRBV7-9; d_gene: TRBD2; CDR3nt: TGTGCCAGCAGCCCCATTGCGGGAGATTTAGATACGCAGTATTTT; CDR3aa: CASSPIAGDLDTQYF
j_gene: TRBJ2-6; abundance: .; v_gene: TRBV6-6; d_gene: .; CDR3nt: TGTGCCAGCAGTTACGTGGGGGTTGGGGCCAACGTCCTGACTTTC; CDR3aa: CASSYVGVGANVLTF
j_gene: TRBJ2-6; abundance: .; v_gene: TRBV3-1; d_gene: TRBD1; CDR3nt: TGTGCCAGCAGCCGATTAGACAGGGCTGGAGCCAACGTCCTGACTTTC; CDR3aa: CASSRLDRAGANVLTF
j_gene: TRBJ2-3; abundance: few; v_gene: TRBV20-1; d_gene: TRBD2; CDR3nt: TGCAGTGCACGACCAGCGGGAGGCCCACAACGCACAGATACGCAGTATTTT; CDR3aa: CSARPAGGPQRTDTQYF